What follows are 30 T cell receptor beta chains derived from one specimen sequenced in a study of blood T cell repertoires in COVID-19. Method: immunoSEQ multiplex PCR; TCRdb's copy keeps in-frame clones and lacks some. The data contain around 150,000 clones, over 75% of them singletons. Sequencing input: peripheral blood. The receptors here all came from a man in his fifties or sixties with active or convalescent COVID-19.

The sample holds one count of this clone. This chain joins TRBV6-6 and TRBJ2-7; TRBD1 matches 9 bases. The CDR3 extends over 13 amino acids. CDR1 and CDR2 from the germline V gene are MNHNY and SVGAGI (reference sequence). V lost 2 bases to trimming and J lost 6 bases; unmatched junction nucleotides: 2. CDR3 DNA sequence: TGTGCCAGCAGTTACGGGACAGGGTTCGAGCAGTACTTC. This translates into CASSYGTGFEQYF.

This clone was seen a single time. DNA of the CDR3: TGTGCCACCAGCAGGGGGACAGGGGAGACTGGCTACACCTTC. Translated: CATSRGTGETGYTF. V usage is TRBV15 and J usage is TRBJ1-2; TRBD1 matches 10 bases. Trimming took 3 bases from V and 7 from J; bases not matched to a gene: 5. The CDR3 runs 14 residues. Germline V gene lookup returns CDR1 LNHNV and CDR2 YYDKDF (reference sequence).

This chain links TRBV18 with TRBJ2-7; D is perhaps TRBD2 (6 bases). The CDR3 consists of 14 residues. Germline V gene lookup returns CDR1 KGHSH and CDR2 LQKENI. V was trimmed by 2 bases and J by 5 bases, leaving 13 bases between them. The CDR3 DNA follows: TGTGCCAGCTCACCAGGAGGGAGAGCCCACGAGCAGTACTTC. Protein sequence: CASSPGGRAHEQYF.

The V and J genes are TRBV2 and TRBJ2-6; weak D call: TRBD1 (8 bases). This CDR3 is built from 18 residues. Germline CDR1 SNHLY, CDR2 FYNNEI. The V end was cut by 5 bases, the J end by 0 bases, with 17 bases between. CDR3 sequence (DNA): TGTGCCAGCAGTTTACAGGGGGGGCGAGACTCTGGGGCCAACGTCCTGACTTTC. This sequence encodes CASSLQGGRDSGANVLTF.

The V and J genes are TRBV28 and TRBJ1-5; 7 bases map to TRBD1. This CDR3 has 14 residues. The germline V gene has CDR1 MDHEN and CDR2 SYDVKM. V was pared by 5 bases and J by 10 bases, with 11 bases of the junction left unmatched. Written as DNA, the CDR3 is TGTGCCAGCAGTCCACAGGACAGGACCCCCCCCCAGCATTTT. Translating it yields CASSPQDRTPPQHF.

DNA of the CDR3: TGTGCCAGCAGCGCCAGGGGGCGCGAGAACGAAAAACTGTTTTTT. Encoded protein: CASSARGRENEKLFF. The chain has TRBV9 and TRBJ1-4, with 8 bases lining up with TRBD1. Losses at the gene ends were 3 bases for V and 8 bases for J; bases not matched to a gene: 9. Germline CDR1 and CDR2: SGDLS and YYNGEE. The CDR3 loop spans 15 amino acids.

This chain joins TRBV15 and TRBJ2-5; 9 nucleotides match TRBD2. Trimming removed 3 bases from V and 5 bases from J; junction bases left unmatched: 4. The germline CDR1 and CDR2 sequences are LNHNV and YYDKDF (reference sequence). The CDR3 is made up of 14 amino acids. The CDR3 DNA reads as TGTGCCACCAGCAGTAGCGGGGGAAGGGAGACCCAGTACTTC. Its protein product is CATSSSGGRETQYF.

This chain joins TRBV4-1 and TRBJ2-5, with 8 bases matching TRBD2. The CDR3 has 17 residues. J lost 1 base, V lost 0 bases, and 7 bases had no gene match. Germline V CDR1 and CDR2: MGHRA, YSYEKL. CDR3 region: CASSQDPSGGLQETQYF. In DNA form, the CDR3 reads TGCGCCAGCAGCCAAGATCCGAGCGGGGGACTCCAAGAGACCCAGTACTTC.

This chain joins TRBV27 and TRBJ2-3, with D perhaps matching TRBD2 (6 bases). The CDR3 consists of 17 residues. Germline V lookup: CDR1 MNHEY, CDR2 SMNVEV (reference sequence). V lost 6 bases and J lost 5, with 24 bases in between. CDR3 bases: TGTGCCAGCAGAAGTGTCGTCCTAAGGGAGGTAGGAGATACGCAGTATTTT. Residues: CASRSVVLREVGDTQYF.

On this clone itself: Other DNA sequences in the sample encode the same CDR3. V is TRBV7-9 and J is TRBJ2-7, with 7 bases aligning to TRBD1. The CDR3 spans 14 residues. Germline CDR1 is SEHNR and CDR2 is FQNEAQ (reference sequence). J lost 2 bases, V lost 3 bases, and 4 bases had no gene match. This CDR3 is CASSLGGQAYEQYF. The CDR3 nucleotides are TGTGCCAGCAGCTTGGGTGGACAGGCCTACGAGCAGTACTTC.

The CDR3 sequence: CASSERDSSSSYNSPLHF. CDR3 DNA: TGTGCCAGCAGTGAGCGGGACAGTTCTAGCTCCTATAATTCACCCCTCCACTTT. The V and J genes are TRBV6-1 and TRBJ1-6, with 7 bases matching TRBD1. J lost 0 bases, V lost 3 bases, and 8 bases had no gene match. The CDR3 spans 18 residues. Germline V lookup: CDR1 MNHNS, CDR2 SASEGT.

J is TRBJ2-5 and V is TRBV6-4; TRBD1 agrees at 9 bases. In germline, CDR1 is MRHNA, CDR2 SNTAGT. The CDR3 totals 16 residues. Unmatched junction bases numbered 12, after V lost 5 bases and J lost 5 bases. The DNA for the CDR3 is TGTGCCAGCAGTCCGCGCCCCGGGACAGGGTACGAGACCCAGTACTTC. It is translated as CASSPRPGTGYETQYF.

V is TRBV6-5 and J is TRBJ2-7, with D possibly TRBD2 on 6 matching bases. This CDR3 is built from 11 residues. Germline assignment: CDR1 MNHEY and CDR2 SVGAGI. V dropped 8 bases and J dropped 6 bases, with 11 bases sitting between them. The CDR3: CASGRGSEQYF. The CDR3 region has the DNA TGTGCCAGCGGGCGGGGCAGCGAGCAGTACTTC.

CDR3 nucleotides: TGTGCCAGCAGCCAAGAGCGACAGGGAGGTGGAAACATTCAGTACTTC. It codes for CASSQERQGGGNIQYF. The V and J genes are TRBV4-2 and TRBJ2-4; D might be TRBD1 (7 bases). There are 16 residues in the CDR3. The ends were cut back, 0 bases at V and 6 bases at J, with 15 bases in the middle. Per germline, CDR1 LGHNA and CDR2 YNFKEQ.

This chain connects TRBV7-9 to TRBJ2-7, with D perhaps TRBD1 (6 bases). Looked up from germline, CDR1 is SEHNR and CDR2 is FQNEAQ (reference sequence). The CDR3 spans 13 residues. Trimming left V 5 bases short and J 3 bases short, with 11 bases between. The chain's CDR3 is CASSLTGNYEQYF. The CDR3, as DNA: TGTGCCAGCAGCCTGACAGGTAACTACGAGCAGTACTTC.

This clone appeared a few times. The chain couples TRBV29-1 to TRBJ1-2; 8 positions match TRBD1. V gave up 3 bases and J gave up 7 bases; unmatched junction bases: 10. In germline, CDR1 is SQVTM, CDR2 ANQGSEA. This CDR3 spans 14 amino acids. CDR3 protein: CSVDGTGGLFGYTF. The CDR3 DNA follows: TGCAGCGTTGACGGGACAGGAGGTCTTTTTGGCTACACCTTC.

The rearrangement joins TRBV5-4 to TRBJ2-2, with 9 bases that match TRBD2. This CDR3 has 14 residues. Trimming took 10 bases from V and 3 from J; bases not matched to a gene: 7. In germline, CDR1 is SGHNT, CDR2 YYREEE (reference sequence). The CDR3 DNA sequence: TGTGCCCGCCGGGCGGGGGGGGACACCGGGGAGCTGTTTTTT. This translates into CARRAGGDTGELFF.

This chain links TRBV19 with TRBJ1-1; no clear D. The CDR3 has 17 residues. The germline V gene encodes CDR1 LNHDA and CDR2 SQIVND (reference sequence). The V end lost 3 bases, the J end lost 3 bases, and 20 bases lay between the germline ends. DNA for the CDR3: TGTGCCAGTAGTATTCCTGGGGTTGGGGAGCAGTACACTGAAGCTTTCTTT. This sequence encodes CASSIPGVGEQYTEAFF.

Concerning this clone itself: Distinct nucleotide sequences in the sample also encode this CDR3. The chain couples TRBV5-1 to TRBJ2-5; 11 bases line up with TRBD1. Trimming removed 1 base from V and 3 bases from J; junction bases left unmatched: 2. The CDR3 length is 15 residues. Germline CDR1 SGHRS, CDR2 YFSETQ. The CDR3 sequence: CASSLRTGGEETQYF. The CDR3 bases are TGCGCCAGCAGCTTGAGGACAGGGGGCGAAGAGACCCAGTACTTC.

This chain links TRBV5-1 with TRBJ2-5, with D perhaps matching TRBD2 (5 bases). CDR1 and CDR2 from the germline V gene are SGHRS and YFSETQ. This CDR3 comprises 12 residues. Trimming stripped 6 bases from V and 4 bases from J, with 10 bases between. CDR3 amino acids: CASKREGETQYF. The CDR3 nucleotides are TGCGCCAGCAAAAGAGAGGGAGAGACCCAGTACTTC.

The V and J genes are TRBV6-5 and TRBJ2-5; D perhaps matches TRBD1 (7 bases). This CDR3 has 14 amino acids. The V gene lost 5 bases and the J gene lost 5 bases, with 15 bases spanning the gap. The germline CDR1 and CDR2 sequences are MNHEY and SVGAGI. The CDR3 spells CASSPQGGGETQYF. CDR3 sequence (DNA): TGTGCCAGCAGTCCGCAGGGGGGCGGGGAGACCCAGTACTTC.

This clone was counted once. The gene calls are TRBV11-2 and TRBJ2-7; D is unresolved. The CDR3 contains 14 residues. V lost 5 bases to trimming and J lost 3 bases, with 14 bases between them. The germline V gene encodes CDR1 SGHAT and CDR2 FQNNGV. CDR3 DNA sequence: TGTGCCAGCAGCCCTCCTGGGCAGCTCTACGAGCAGTACTTC. Encoded protein: CASSPPGQLYEQYF.

The chain recombines TRBV10-3 with TRBJ2-3; TRBD2 agrees at 13 bases. V was clipped by 1 base and J by 6 bases; unmatched bases: 13. CDR3 length: 19 amino acids. Germline-derived CDR1 and CDR2 are ENHRY and SYGVKD. As DNA, the CDR3 is TGTGCCATCAGTGAGTTGTGGACTAGCGGGAGAGATGATACGGATACGCAGTATTTT. It codes for CAISELWTSGRDDTDTQYF.

V usage is TRBV5-4 and J usage is TRBJ1-1, with D possibly TRBD1 on 5 matching bases. The CDR3 consists of 14 residues. CDR1 is SGHNT and CDR2 is YYREEE in the germline V gene (reference sequence). The germline V and J ends were trimmed by 6 bases and 0 bases, with 12 bases remaining between them. CDR3 sequence: CASTRDSMNTEAFF. In DNA form, the CDR3 reads TGTGCCAGCACGAGAGACAGCATGAACACTGAAGCTTTCTTT.

Comments on this clone: Other DNA sequences in the sample encode the same CDR3. The gene calls are TRBV5-1 and TRBJ2-3; D call uncertain. This CDR3 contains 12 residues. Trimming cost V 4 bases and J 3 bases, with 6 bases left between them. Germline CDR1 reads SGHRS; CDR2 reads YFSETQ. The CDR3 sequence: CASSPGTDTQYF. The CDR3 bases are TGCGCCAGCAGCCCCGGGACAGATACGCAGTATTTT.

Here the CDR3 DNA reads TGTGCCTCCAGCGTATACAATGAGCAGTTCTTC. It is translated as CASSVYNEQFF. The V call is TRBV6-5, the J call TRBJ2-1; D not resolved. The V end lost 11 bases, the J end lost 4 bases, and 9 bases lay between the germline ends. Germline assignment: CDR1 MNHEY and CDR2 SVGAGI. The CDR3 extends over 11 amino acids.

The chain employs TRBV4-2 and TRBJ2-1; D call uncertain. Germline CDR1 LGHNA, CDR2 YNFKEQ. The CDR3 spans 16 residues. Trimming took off 4 bases at V and 6 bases at J, with 19 bases between the two ends. The DNA of the CDR3 is TGTGCCAGCAGCCGAGACCTCCGCTTAGCAGCCAATGAGCAGTTCTTC. Its translation is CASSRDLRLAANEQFF.

This rearrangement joins TRBV6-5 to TRBJ1-2; 8 bases map to TRBD1. This CDR3 is built from 14 residues. Germline-derived CDR1 and CDR2 are MNHEY and SVGAGI. With V trimmed by 11 bases and J by 4 bases, 12 bases remained unmatched. CDR3 in amino acids: CAQGGGQDVYGYTF. CDR3 coding DNA: TGTGCCCAGGGGGGGGGACAGGACGTCTATGGCTACACCTTC.

The chain couples TRBV18 to TRBJ2-1; perhaps TRBD1 as D (6 bases). The V gene's germline CDR1 is KGHSH and CDR2 LQKENI. CDR3 length equals 13 residues. The V gene lost 5 bases and the J gene lost 10 bases, with 15 bases spanning the gap. The CDR3 here is CASSNNRDWEQFF. The CDR3 bases are TGTGCCAGCTCAAACAACAGGGATTGGGAGCAGTTCTTC.

This clone was counted between two and nine times. The rearrangement links TRBV9 to TRBJ2-3; a weak D match, TRBD2 (5 bases). There are 14 residues in the CDR3. Trimming removed 6 bases at V and 0 bases at J, with 11 bases between. Germline assignment: CDR1 SGDLS and CDR2 YYNGEE. In DNA, the CDR3 is TGTGCCAGCACTCGGGATACTAGCACAGATACGCAGTATTTT. Protein product: CASTRDTSTDTQYF.